This T cell receptor (beta chain) derives from a study of Ad26.COV2.S vaccination and SARS-CoV-2 variants. The CDR3 contains 20 residues. Germline lookup yields CDR1 LNHDA and CDR2 SQIVND (reference sequence). V shed 7 bases and J 5 bases; nucleotides not matched to a gene: 23. Sequenced by immunoSEQ multiplex PCR; TCRdb stores in-frame clones only, minus some. The sample consists of 100,000 or so clones, around 82% of them appearing once. With respect to this clone: Its antigen remains unidentified.

Findings and limits, study-wide: Placebo recipients trailed vaccine recipients in spike-specific TCR breadth.

The chain links TRBV19 to TRBJ1-6; TRBD1 matches at 7 bases. Sequencing was performed on peripheral blood, taken after recovery from COVID-19. This receptor was taken from a human donor who had recovered from COVID-19. DNA for the CDR3: TGTGCCAGTAACGATAAAGGGGGCGTGAGGATCAATGGAAATAATTCACCCCTCCACTTT. It is translated as CASNDKGGVRINGNNSPLHF.